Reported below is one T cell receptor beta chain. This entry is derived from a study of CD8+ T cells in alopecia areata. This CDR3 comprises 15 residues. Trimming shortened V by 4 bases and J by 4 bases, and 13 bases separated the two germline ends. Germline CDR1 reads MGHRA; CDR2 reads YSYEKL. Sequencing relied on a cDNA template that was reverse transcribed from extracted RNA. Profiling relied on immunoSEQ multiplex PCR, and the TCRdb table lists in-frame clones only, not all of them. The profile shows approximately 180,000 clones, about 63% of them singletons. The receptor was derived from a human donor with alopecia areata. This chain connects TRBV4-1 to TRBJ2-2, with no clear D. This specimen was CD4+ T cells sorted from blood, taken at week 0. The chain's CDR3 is CASSPLGEVTGELFF. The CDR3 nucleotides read TGCGCCAGCAGCCCTCTCGGTGAAGTCACCGGGGAGCTGTTTTTT.